Below, 31 T cell receptor beta chains from the same sample are listed, as sequenced in a study of cytomegalovirus exposure and HLA in healthy donors. The PCR had 60 Vbeta and 13 Jbeta primers. Sequencing used immunoSEQ multiplex PCR; TCRdb keeps in-frame clones, though not all of them. The sample includes roughly 140,000 clones, under 90% of them seen just once. Sequencing used PBMCs. The receptors come from a boy younger than 10 in good health and CMV-seronegative.

About this clone itself: At one boundary the junction diverges from the germline segment, which might be a read error. The chain employs TRBV7-9 and TRBJ1-4; D gene uncertain. Per the germline V gene, CDR1 is SEHNR and CDR2 is FQNEAQ (reference sequence). The CDR3 consists of 11 residues. CDR3 sequence reads: CSSSLAEKLFF. CDR3 DNA sequence: TGTTCCAGCAGCTTGGCTGAAAAACTGTTTTTT.

In its sample, this clone was seen a few times. This chain joins TRBV6-6 and TRBJ2-7; D is perhaps TRBD2 (6 bases). Trimming removed 8 bases at V and 7 bases at J, with 12 bases between. The CDR3 is made up of 11 amino acids. CDR1 is MNHNY and CDR2 is SVGAGI in the germline V gene (reference sequence). This CDR3 is CASFLGGEQYF. The CDR3 bases are TGTGCCAGCTTCCTCGGGGGTGAGCAGTACTTC.

The chain recombines TRBV7-6 with TRBJ1-5; D perhaps matches TRBD1 (6 bases). The CDR3 is 15 residues long. Trimming removed 3 bases at V and 6 bases at J, with 15 bases between. The V gene's germline CDR1 is SGHVS and CDR2 FNYEAQ. The CDR3 here is CASSLGGAAFQPQHF. CDR3 sequence (DNA): TGTGCCAGCAGCTTGGGGGGGGCGGCTTTTCAGCCCCAGCATTTT.

The rearrangement links TRBV5-4 to TRBJ1-2, with unresolved D. V lost 2 bases and J lost 4, with 18 bases in between. The CDR3 length is 16 residues. The germline CDR1 and CDR2 sequences are SGHNT and YYREEE (reference sequence). The CDR3 region is CASSFPGRLSFYGYTF. CDR3 nucleotides: TGTGCCAGCAGCTTCCCGGGGAGGTTAAGTTTCTATGGCTACACCTTC.

V and J are TRBV28 and TRBJ2-6, with 7 bases lining up with TRBD1. The trim removed 6 bases at V and 3 bases at J, leaving 5 bases unmatched. From germline, CDR1 is MDHEN and CDR2 SYDVKM. The CDR3 length is 15 residues. The CDR3: CASSPDRIGANVLTF. CDR3 DNA sequence: TGTGCCAGCAGCCCGGACAGGATTGGGGCCAACGTCCTGACTTTC.

The rearrangement links TRBV7-2 to TRBJ1-2; D not resolved. CDR3 length: 14 amino acids. V lost 2 bases and J lost 4, with 11 bases in between. Germline CDR1 and CDR2: SGHTA and FQGNSA. The CDR3 region is CASSLTALGYGYTF. The CDR3 region has the DNA TGTGCCAGCAGCTTAACCGCCCTCGGCTATGGCTACACCTTC. The variable domain in full, with the rest retrieved from reference TRBV7-2 and TRBJ1-2, is GAGVSQSPSNKVTEKGKDVELRCDPISGHTALYWYRQSLGQGLEFLIYFQGNSAPDKSGLPSDRFSAERTGGSVSTLTIQRTQQEDSAVYLCASSLTALGYGYTFGSGTRLTVV.

The genes are TRBV12-5 and TRBJ2-2, with D possibly TRBD2 on 5 matching bases. This CDR3 is 15 amino acids long. V lost 6 bases, J lost 6 bases, and 17 bases lay in between. Germline CDR1 and CDR2: LGHNT and FRNRAP. The CDR3 nucleotides are TGTGCTAGTGGCTTCCGGGGAATCGAAGCCGGGGAGCTGTTTTTT. This sequence encodes CASGFRGIEAGELFF.

This sequence joins TRBV19 and TRBJ1-1; D might be TRBD1 (6 bases). This CDR3 contains 13 residues. V lost 2 bases to trimming and J lost 4 bases, with 8 bases between them. Germline lookup yields CDR1 LNHDA and CDR2 SQIVND (reference sequence). The CDR3 loop is CASSIQGPTEAFF. CDR3 sequence (DNA): TGTGCCAGTAGTATACAGGGGCCCACTGAAGCTTTCTTT.

This sequence joins TRBV5-1 and TRBJ2-1; the match to TRBD2 covers 8 bases. The germline gives CDR1 SGHRS, CDR2 YFSETQ. Trimming took 4 bases from V and 5 from J; bases not matched to a gene: 8. CDR3 length: 15 amino acids. The CDR3 region has the DNA TGCGCCAGCAGCAGTACTAGCGGCAGGAACAATGAGCAGTTCTTC. It translates to CASSSTSGRNNEQFF.

This clone is a singleton in its sample. The V call is TRBV19, the J call TRBJ1-1, with D perhaps TRBD1 (5 bases). CDR3 length equals 19 residues. Germline V CDR1 and CDR2: LNHDA, SQIVND (reference sequence). V was clipped by 1 base and J by 1 base, with 22 bases between them. DNA of the CDR3: TGTGCCAGTAGTATAGCAGGGACTTTTGGCTGGGGACCGAACACTGAAGCTTTCTTT. Encoded protein: CASSIAGTFGWGPNTEAFF.

This CDR3 is CASSLGTELTSYTF. Written as DNA, the CDR3 is TGTGCCAGCAGCTTAGGGACAGAGTTGACCAGCTACACCTTC. The chain has TRBV7-9 and TRBJ1-2, with a tentative D call TRBD1 (6 bases). This CDR3 has 14 amino acids. The V and J ends lost 1 base and 9 bases respectively, with 15 bases between them. Germline V gene data show CDR1 as SEHNR and CDR2 as FQNEAQ (reference sequence).

CDR3 loop: CASRLGVLAYEQYF. The CDR3 DNA follows: TGTGCCAGCAGACTCGGGGTCCTAGCCTACGAGCAGTACTTC. The chain has TRBV27 and TRBJ2-7, with D maybe TRBD2 (5 bases). Germline-derived CDR1 and CDR2 are MNHEY and SMNVEV (reference sequence). This CDR3 is built from 14 residues. The ends were cut back, 6 bases at V and 2 bases at J, with 14 bases in the middle.

This chain joins TRBV6-5 and TRBJ2-7; no definite D call. Germline loops: CDR1 MNHEY, CDR2 SVGAGI. The V and J ends lost 5 bases and 6 bases respectively, with 8 bases between them. This CDR3 is 11 amino acids long. CDR3 loop: CASSQIGEQYF. The CDR3 DNA sequence: TGTGCCAGCAGTCAGATTGGCGAGCAGTACTTC.

The CDR3 region is CASSFTDRAKNIQYF. The DNA for the CDR3 is TGTGCCAGCAGCTTTACGGACAGGGCCAAAAACATTCAGTACTTC. This chain links TRBV7-3 with TRBJ2-4; 7 bases match TRBD1. The CDR3 length is 15 residues. Germline V gene sequence: CDR1 SGHTA, CDR2 FQGTGA. V lost 3 bases to trimming and J lost 1 base; unmatched junction nucleotides: 3.

This chain uses TRBV29-1 with TRBJ2-3; 7 positions agree with TRBD2. CDR3 length: 14 residues. Germline assignment: CDR1 SQVTM and CDR2 ANQGSEA. Germline trimming cut 6 bases from V and 0 bases from J; bases unmatched to any gene: 6. The CDR3 sequence: CSVRSGASTDTQYF. For the CDR3, the DNA is TGCAGCGTCCGGAGCGGGGCTAGCACAGATACGCAGTATTTT.

The V gene is TRBV18, the J gene TRBJ1-1; D may be TRBD1 (5 bases). Looked up from germline, CDR1 is KGHSH and CDR2 is LQKENI. The CDR3 is 19 residues long. Trimming left V 4 bases short and J 3 bases short, with 27 bases between. CDR3 DNA: TGTGCCAGCTCACTTATTCGGACCGGGGGGGTACTGAGGGACACTGAAGCTTTCTTT. Encoded protein: CASSLIRTGGVLRDTEAFF.

The genes are TRBV5-4 and TRBJ1-4; no clear D. V shed 4 bases and J shed 2 bases, with 15 bases lying between them. The CDR3 is made up of 16 amino acids. Germline CDR1 and CDR2: SGHNT and YYREEE (reference sequence). The CDR3 protein is CASSMDPGGTNEKLFF. CDR3 in DNA: TGTGCCAGCAGCATGGACCCGGGAGGGACTAATGAAAAACTGTTTTTT.

The V and J genes are TRBV10-3 and TRBJ2-3; maybe TRBD2 (7 bases). The CDR3 spans 16 residues. Trimming stripped 3 bases from V and 2 bases from J, with 15 bases between. Germline lookup yields CDR1 ENHRY and CDR2 SYGVKD. The CDR3 DNA reads as TGTGCCATCAGTGAATCGGGGGGCCCCCTCACAGATACGCAGTATTTT. Translated, it gives CAISESGGPLTDTQYF.

The chain couples TRBV5-1 to TRBJ1-2, with D perhaps TRBD1 (6 bases). V lost 4 bases to trimming and J lost 13 bases, with 17 bases between them. Germline V CDR1 and CDR2: SGHRS, YFSETQ. This CDR3 is 12 amino acids long. Here the CDR3 reads CASSPTGASGTF. In nucleotides, the CDR3 is TGCGCCAGCAGCCCGACAGGCGCATCGGGCACCTTC.

The chain is built from TRBV2 and TRBJ1-4, with TRBD1 as a possible D gene (6 bases). Germline V CDR1 and CDR2: SNHLY, FYNNEI. Trimming pared 6 bases from V and 7 bases from J, leaving 9 bases between. The CDR3 has 12 residues. DNA of the CDR3: TGTGCCAGCAGGGGGACATTTGAAAAACTGTTTTTT. Encoded protein: CASRGTFEKLFF.

Points on this clone: Distinct nucleotide sequences in the sample also encode this CDR3. The chain has TRBV29-1 and TRBJ1-5; possibly TRBD1 for D (6 bases). This CDR3 is built from 13 residues. The germline V gene encodes CDR1 SQVTM and CDR2 ANQGSEA. Trimming removed 4 bases at V and 2 bases at J, with 9 bases between. Here the CDR3 reads CSVGGGGNQPQHF. The CDR3 DNA follows: TGCAGCGTTGGCGGGGGCGGCAATCAGCCCCAGCATTTT.

The chain is built from TRBV28 and TRBJ1-5, with D possibly matching TRBD1 (6 bases). The germline CDR1 and CDR2 sequences are MDHEN and SYDVKM. The CDR3 runs to 15 residues. The V end lost 4 bases, the J end lost 2 bases, and 12 bases lay between the germline ends. In DNA form, the CDR3 reads TGTGCCAGCAGTTCCACAGGGTCCGGCAATCAGCCCCAGCATTTT. This codes for CASSSTGSGNQPQHF.

The V gene is TRBV7-3, the J gene TRBJ2-7; maybe TRBD2 (6 bases). The CDR3 length is 17 residues. Trimming removed 4 bases at V and 6 bases at J, with 25 bases between. Looked up from germline, CDR1 is SGHTA and CDR2 is FQGTGA. The CDR3 protein is CASSSPGLSTLSREQYF. CDR3 coding DNA: TGTGCCAGCAGCTCCCCGGGACTCTCCACCCTCAGCCGCGAGCAGTACTTC.

In its sample, this clone was seen once. The rearrangement links TRBV27 to TRBJ1-6, with TRBD1 matching 7 bases. The CDR3 sequence is 15 residues long. Germline trimming cut 7 bases from V and 6 bases from J; bases unmatched to any gene: 9. CDR1 is MNHEY and CDR2 is SMNVEV in the germline V gene (reference sequence). The CDR3 reads CASTAPGQINSPLHF. The CDR3 DNA reads TGTGCCAGCACCGCGCCGGGACAGATTAATTCACCCCTCCACTTT.

The chain links TRBV5-1 to TRBJ2-1; TRBD1 is a possible D gene (6 bases). The CDR3 totals 17 residues. Looked up from germline, CDR1 is SGHRS and CDR2 is YFSETQ. Trimming stripped 4 bases from V and 1 base from J, with 18 bases between. The CDR3 reads CASSGVDRYNSYNEQFF. In DNA form, the CDR3 reads TGCGCCAGCAGCGGGGTTGACAGGTACAATTCCTACAATGAGCAGTTCTTC.

Turning to this clone: Relative to the germline gene, one junction end is altered; a read error may explain this. The chain carries TRBV7-9 and TRBJ2-2; 13 bases line up with TRBD2. The CDR3 consists of 18 residues. Germline loops: CDR1 SEHNR, CDR2 FQNEAQ (reference sequence). In DNA, the CDR3 is TGTTCCAGCAGCTCGCGACTAGCGGGGGGCGGAAACACCGGGGAGCTGTTTTTT. This gives the protein CSSSSRLAGGGNTGELFF. Full variable domain (outside the CDR3, taken from reference TRBV7-9 and TRBJ2-2): DTGVSQNPRHKITKRGQNVTFRCDPISEHNRLYWYRQTLGQGPEFLTYFQNEAQLEKSRLLSDRFSAERPKGSFSTLEIQRTEQGDSAMYLCSSSSRLAGGGNTGELFFGEGSRLTVL.

The chain combines TRBV27 with TRBJ1-2; D perhaps matches TRBD1 (5 bases). The V end was cut by 7 bases, the J end by 7 bases, with 16 bases between. CDR1 is MNHEY and CDR2 is SMNVEV in the germline V gene (reference sequence). The CDR3 is made up of 13 amino acids. CDR3 sequence reads: CASTGDFSFGYTF. DNA of the CDR3: TGTGCCAGCACCGGGGACTTTTCGTTTGGCTACACCTTC.

The chain combines TRBV29-1 with TRBJ1-1; 7 positions agree with TRBD1. With 2 bases clipped from V and 6 bases from J, the junction kept 0 bases outside the gene matches. Germline lookup yields CDR1 SQVTM and CDR2 ANQGSEA. There are 11 residues in the CDR3. The CDR3 bases are TGCAGCGTTGAAACAGGGGCTGAAGCTTTCTTT. Protein sequence: CSVETGAEAFF.

The chain couples TRBV6-5 to TRBJ1-5; 7 bases align to TRBD1. The CDR3 totals 16 residues. J was trimmed by 5 bases and V by 4 bases; bases with no gene match: 11. CDR1 is MNHEY, CDR2 SVGAGI, per germline. In DNA form, the CDR3 reads TGTGCCAGCAGTTCCCGTAGGGGGCTTGGGGATCAGCCCCAGCATTTT. Its protein is CASSSRRGLGDQPQHF.

The chain is built from TRBV5-6 and TRBJ1-2; a weak D match, TRBD1 (6 bases). V gave up 0 bases and J gave up 4 bases, with 13 bases separating them. This CDR3 contains 15 residues. CDR1 is SGHDT, CDR2 YYEEEE, per germline. Here the CDR3 reads CASSLVGGGGYGYTF. In nucleotides, the CDR3 is TGTGCCAGCAGCTTGGTTGGGGGCGGGGGCTATGGCTACACCTTC. The variable domain in full, completed from reference TRBV5-6 and TRBJ1-2, reads DAGVTQSPTHLIKTRGQQVTLRCSPKSGHDTVSWYQQALGQGPQFIFQYYEEEERQRGNFPDRFSGHQFPNYSSELNVNALLLGDSALYLCASSLVGGGGYGYTFGSGTRLTVV.

The chain carries TRBV18 and TRBJ1-4; D might be TRBD1 (6 bases). Trimming cost V 3 bases and J 6 bases, with 11 bases left between them. There are 14 residues in the CDR3. Germline V lookup: CDR1 KGHSH, CDR2 LQKENI. CDR3 amino acids: CASSPLNRDEKLFF. The CDR3 DNA is TGTGCCAGCTCACCGCTAAACAGGGATGAAAAACTGTTTTTT.